Detailed here is one T cell receptor beta chain. The target antigen is unknown. Healthy individuals who donated bone marrow served as the donors. The sample is drawn from a study of cytomegalovirus exposure and HLA in healthy donors. Study as a whole: One earlier analysis, a look at 150 million to 200 million T cells, found roughly 110 million unique TCR beta sequences. Notes on the study in general: Reported performance of the classifier showed diagnosis of cytomegalovirus status with high specificity and sensitivity. Prior analysis indicated that the majority of TCR beta V segments exhibited productivity approximately 90% or approximately 30% of the time.

Germline V gene lookup returns CDR1 MGHRA and CDR2 YSYEKL. The CDR3 spans 15 residues. The V end was cut by 3 bases, the J end by 3 bases, with 15 bases between. It was with 60 Vbeta and 13 Jbeta primers that the PCR ran. Repertoires were generated with immunoSEQ multiplex PCR, while TCRdb's copy carries only in-frame clones and drops some. The sample includes around 170,000 clones, 70% to 85% of them seen just once. The sample taken for sequencing was PBMCs. This TCR was sampled from a woman aged 40 to 50 in good health and CMV-seronegative. The chain carries TRBV4-1 and TRBJ2-7, with D unclear. The CDR3 sequence: CASSQANRIVYEQYF. The CDR3 coding sequence is TGCGCCAGCAGCCAGGCGAACAGAATCGTCTACGAGCAGTACTTC.